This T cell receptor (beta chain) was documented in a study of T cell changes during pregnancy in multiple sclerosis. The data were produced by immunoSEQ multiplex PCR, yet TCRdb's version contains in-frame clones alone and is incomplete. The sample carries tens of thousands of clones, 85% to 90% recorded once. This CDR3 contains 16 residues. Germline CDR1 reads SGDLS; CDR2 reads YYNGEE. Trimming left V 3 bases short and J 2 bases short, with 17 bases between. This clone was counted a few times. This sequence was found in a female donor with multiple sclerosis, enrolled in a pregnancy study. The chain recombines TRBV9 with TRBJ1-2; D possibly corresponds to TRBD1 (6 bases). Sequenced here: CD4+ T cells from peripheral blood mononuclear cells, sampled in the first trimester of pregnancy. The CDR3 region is CASSAPRGRANYGYTF. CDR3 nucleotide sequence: TGTGCCAGCAGCGCCCCCAGGGGCAGGGCAAACTATGGCTACACCTTC.